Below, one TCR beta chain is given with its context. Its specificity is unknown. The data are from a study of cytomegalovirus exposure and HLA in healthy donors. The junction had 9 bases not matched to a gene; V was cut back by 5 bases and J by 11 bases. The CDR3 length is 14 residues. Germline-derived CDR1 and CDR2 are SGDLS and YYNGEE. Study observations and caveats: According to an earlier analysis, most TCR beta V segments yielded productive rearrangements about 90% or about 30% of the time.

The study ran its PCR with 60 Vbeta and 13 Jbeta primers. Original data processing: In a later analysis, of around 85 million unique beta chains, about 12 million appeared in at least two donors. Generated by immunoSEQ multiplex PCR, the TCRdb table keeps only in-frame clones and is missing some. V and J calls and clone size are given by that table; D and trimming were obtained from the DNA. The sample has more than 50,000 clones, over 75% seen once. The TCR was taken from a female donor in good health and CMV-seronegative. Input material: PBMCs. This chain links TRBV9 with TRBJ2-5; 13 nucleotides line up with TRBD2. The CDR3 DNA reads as TGTGCCAGCAGGACGGGACTAGCGGGGAGTGAGCAGTACTTC. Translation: CASRTGLAGSEQYF.